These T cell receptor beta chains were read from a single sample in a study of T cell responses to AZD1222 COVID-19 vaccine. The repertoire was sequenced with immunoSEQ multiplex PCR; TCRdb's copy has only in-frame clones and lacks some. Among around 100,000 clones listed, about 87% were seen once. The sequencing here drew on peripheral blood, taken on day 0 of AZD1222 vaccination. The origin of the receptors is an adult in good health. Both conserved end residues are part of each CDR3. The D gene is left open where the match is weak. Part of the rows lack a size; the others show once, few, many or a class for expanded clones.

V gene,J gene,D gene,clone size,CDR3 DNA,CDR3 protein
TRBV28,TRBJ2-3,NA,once,TGTGCCAGCAGGTCCGGGGTCGACCCAGATACGCAGTATTTT,CASRSGVDPDTQYF
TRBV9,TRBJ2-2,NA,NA,TGTGCCAGCAGCGTAGTTCAGAACACCGGGGAGCTGTTTTTT,CASSVVQNTGELFF
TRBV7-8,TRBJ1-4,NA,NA,TGTGCCAGCAGCTCGGGGGGGTCGACTAATGAAAAACTGTTTTTT,CASSSGGSTNEKLFF
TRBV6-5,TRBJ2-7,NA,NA,TGTGCCAGCAGGGCGGGTGTTGAATACGAGCAGTACTTC,CASRAGVEYEQYF
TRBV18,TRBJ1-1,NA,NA,TGTGCCAGCTCACCACCGTCCACAGAGGAGACGCCCATGAACACTGAAGCTTTCTTT,CASSPPSTEETPMNTEAFF
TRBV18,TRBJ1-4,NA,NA,TGTGCCAGCTCACCTTCAAATGAAAAACTGTTTTTT,CASSPSNEKLFF
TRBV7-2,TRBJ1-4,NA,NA,TGTGCCAGCAGCTTAAGATCAGCGACAGGCCCGACCGGGGAACTGTTTTTT,CASSLRSATGPTGELFF
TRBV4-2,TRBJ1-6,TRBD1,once,TGTGCCAGCAGCCACCCCCCCGGGACAGGGAGCTCCTATAATTCACCCCTCCACTTT,CASSHPPGTGSSYNSPLHF
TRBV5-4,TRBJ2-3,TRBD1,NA,TGTGCCAGCAGACAAGGACAGGGTGGGGATACGCAGTATTTT,CASRQGQGGDTQYF
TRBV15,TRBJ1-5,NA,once,TGTGCCACCAGCAGAGATGGCATTAGCAATCAGCCCCAGCATTTT,CATSRDGISNQPQHF
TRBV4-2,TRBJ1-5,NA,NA,TGTGCCAGCAGCCAAGACGGGGGACGCAATCAGCCCCAGCATTTT,CASSQDGGRNQPQHF
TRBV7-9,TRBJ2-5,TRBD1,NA,TGTGCCAGCAGTACTCATGGACAGGTCCAAGAGACCCAGTACTTC,CASSTHGQVQETQYF
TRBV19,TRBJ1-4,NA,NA,TGTGCCAGTAGTACCAGGAACGATGAAAAACTGTTTTTT,CASSTRNDEKLFF
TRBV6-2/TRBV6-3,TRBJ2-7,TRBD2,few,TGTGCCAGCAGTTACCCAACCATGGGACTAGCGGGAGTCGGTCCCCTCTACGAGCAGTACTTC,CASSYPTMGLAGVGPLYEQYF
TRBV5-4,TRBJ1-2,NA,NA,TGTGCCAGCAGCCCAGATCAGGGGTTCTATGGCTACACCTTC,CASSPDQGFYGYTF
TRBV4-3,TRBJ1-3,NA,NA,TGCGCCAGCAGCCAACAACAGGGAAACGGAAACACCATATATTTT,CASSQQQGNGNTIYF
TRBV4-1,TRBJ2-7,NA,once,TGCGCCAGCAGGGAGATGGACGCGGTCAACGAGCAGTACTTC,CASREMDAVNEQYF
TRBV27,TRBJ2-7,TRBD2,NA,TGTGCCAGCAGCAAGACTAGCGCCTCCTACGAGCAGTACTTC,CASSKTSASYEQYF
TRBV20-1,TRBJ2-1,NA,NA,TGCAGTCCGGGGAAGAGTAATGAGCAGTTCTTC,CSPGKSNEQFF
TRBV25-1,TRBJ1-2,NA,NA,TGTGCCAGCAGTACAGGGAACTATGGCTACACCTTC,CASSTGNYGYTF
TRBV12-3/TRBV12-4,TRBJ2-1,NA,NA,TGTGCCAGCAGAGAAAGGGGAAATGAGCAGTTCTTC,CASRERGNEQFF
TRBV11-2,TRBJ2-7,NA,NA,TGTGCCAGCAGCTTGCGCAGCGGGCCTTACGAGCAGTACTTC,CASSLRSGPYEQYF
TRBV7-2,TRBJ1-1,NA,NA,TGTGCCAGCAGCTTAGTCGAGGCCACTGAAGCTTTCTTT,CASSLVEATEAFF
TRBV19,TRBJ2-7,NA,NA,TGTGCCAGTAGTATCAGCCAGGGCCTATACTACGAGCAGTACTTC,CASSISQGLYYEQYF
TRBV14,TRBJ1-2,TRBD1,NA,TGTGCCAGCAGCCAAGATCCCTGGGGGGACAGCATCTATGGCTACACCTTC,CASSQDPWGDSIYGYTF
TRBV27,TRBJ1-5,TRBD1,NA,TGTGCCAGCAATCTCCAGGGGGGCAGCAATCAGCCCCAGCATTTT,CASNLQGGSNQPQHF
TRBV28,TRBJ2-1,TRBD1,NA,TGTGCCAGCGGAACCACCGGGACAGGAACGTTCTTC,CASGTTGTGTFF
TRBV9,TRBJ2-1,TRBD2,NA,TGTGCCAGCAGCCCTAGTGGGACTAGCGGGAGTCTAGGTGAGCAGTTCTTC,CASSPSGTSGSLGEQFF
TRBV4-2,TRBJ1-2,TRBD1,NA,TGTGCCAGCAGCCACGAGCTAGACGTCGGACAGGGCTATGGCTACACCTTC,CASSHELDVGQGYGYTF
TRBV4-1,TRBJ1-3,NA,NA,TGCGCCAGCAGCCCGGACCCGTACGGGACCATATATTTT,CASSPDPYGTIYF
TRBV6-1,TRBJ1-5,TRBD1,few,TGTGCCAGCAGTGAACTAGGGACAGCAGGTCAGCCCCAGCATTTT,CASSELGTAGQPQHF
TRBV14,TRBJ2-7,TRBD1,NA,TGTGCCAGCAGCCGTTATACCGGGACAGGGGATGACGAGCAGTACTTC,CASSRYTGTGDDEQYF
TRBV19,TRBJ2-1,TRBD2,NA,TGTGCCAGTCAGACTAGCGGGAGTGATGAGCAGTTCTTC,CASQTSGSDEQFF
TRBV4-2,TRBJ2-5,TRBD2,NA,TGTGCCAGCAGCCAGGAGACTAGCCCGCAAGAGACCCAGTACTTC,CASSQETSPQETQYF
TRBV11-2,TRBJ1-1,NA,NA,TGTGCCAGCAGCTTAGAGACAGTGAACACTGAAGCTTTCTTT,CASSLETVNTEAFF
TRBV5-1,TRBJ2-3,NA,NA,TGCGCCAGCAGCGTCGCCGCGGGACGGGCCGATACGCAGTATTTT,CASSVAAGRADTQYF
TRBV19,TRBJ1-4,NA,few,TGTGCCACCGAACACCGAGGGGGGCCTAATGAAAAACTGTTTTTT,CATEHRGGPNEKLFF
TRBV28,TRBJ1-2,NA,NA,TGTTCCACCGGGACATATAACTATGGCTACACCTTC,CSTGTYNYGYTF
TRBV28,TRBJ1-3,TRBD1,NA,TGTGCCACCACAGGGGCCGACTCTGGAAACACCATATATTTT,CATTGADSGNTIYF
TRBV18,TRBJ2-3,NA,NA,TGTGCCAGCTCACCTCCGGGGGCGGGAGCGTATACGCAGTATTTT,CASSPPGAGAYTQYF
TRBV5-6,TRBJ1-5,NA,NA,TGTGCCAGCAGCTTGAGGGGACGGCACAATCAGCCCCAGCATTTT,CASSLRGRHNQPQHF
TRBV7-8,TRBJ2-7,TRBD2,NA,TGTGCCAGCAGCCCAACGGGAGGGCCGAGGGAGCAGTACTTC,CASSPTGGPREQYF
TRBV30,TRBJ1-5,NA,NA,TGTGCCTGGAGTCCCAGGGGTGGGCAGCCCCAGCATTTT,CAWSPRGGQPQHF